This TCR beta chain was observed in a study of T cell repertoires in cytomegalovirus infection. For the study at large: CMV infection plus the matching HLA type was flagged by public TCR beta signatures. Study-wide points: HLA-C-restricted CMV-specific TCR beta clonotypes were dominant in the ex vivo response. People with CMV and the relevant HLA were identified by cumulative public TCR beta family frequency.

This clonotype was counted many times. Its antigen is currently unknown. TCRdb ran MiXCR on the reads and lists one entry per CDR3 protein. The sample yields some 220,000 distinct CDR3 sequences, approximately 7% seen once. The CDR3 loop spans 13 amino acids. V lost 3 bases and J 5 bases, leaving 8 bases between the germline ends. The receptor was derived from a human donor in good health (CMV status not recorded). Some clones in this sample may be carry-over from other donors' samples. Sequences were obtained from PBMCs. The chain uses TRBV12-3 or TRBV12-4 and TRBJ1-5; D possibly corresponds to TRBD1 (5 bases). CDR3 in DNA: TGTGCCAGCAGTTTCGCAGGGTATCAGCCCCAGCATTTT. It specifies CASSFAGYQPQHF.